The TCR beta chain under discussion was sequenced for a study of T cells in Graves' hyperthyroidism and ophthalmopathy. There were TCR beta CDR3 regions amplified from RNA transcripts. The HTBI set primed first-round TCR CDR3 RT-PCR. TCRdb reprocessed the multiplex PCR reads via MiXCR and lists one record per CDR3 protein. The sample lists about 600,000 distinct CDR3 sequences, approximately 16% seen once, with 2.5% to 4% in the top ten. The germline CDR1 and CDR2 sequences are KGHSH and LQKENI. The CDR3 runs to 14 residues. V was pared by 1 base and J by 5 bases, with 8 bases between. Each person with ophthalmopathy scored at least 3 on the Clinical Activity Score, reached NOSPECS grade 4 or higher, and had been ill under 3 months. Broader study findings: Before onset, by a median of around six months, the model predicted ophthalmopathy.

In regard to this clonotype: Its antigen is currently unknown. This could be a read error, since a much larger clone is one nucleotide away.

This sequence was found in a woman in her 40s with Graves' ophthalmopathy. The chain carries TRBV18 and TRBJ2-2; D might be TRBD1 (5 bases). Sequencing was carried out using blood. The CDR3 spells CASSPRPGTGELFF. The CDR3 bases are TGTGCCAGCTCACCACGCCCAGGGACCGGGGAGCTGTTTTTT.